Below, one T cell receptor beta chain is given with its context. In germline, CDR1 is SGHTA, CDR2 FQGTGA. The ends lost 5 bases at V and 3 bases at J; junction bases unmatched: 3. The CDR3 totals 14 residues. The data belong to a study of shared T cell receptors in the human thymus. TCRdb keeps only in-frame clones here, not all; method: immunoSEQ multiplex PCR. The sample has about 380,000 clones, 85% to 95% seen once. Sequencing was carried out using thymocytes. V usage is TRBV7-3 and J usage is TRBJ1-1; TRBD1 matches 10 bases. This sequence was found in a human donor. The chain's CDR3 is CASSTGQGDTEAFF. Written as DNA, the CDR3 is TGTGCCAGCAGCACCGGACAGGGGGACACTGAAGCTTTCTTT.